The clone carrying this TCR beta chain showed up just once. Original processing notes: Reference gene primers were amplified, and this amplification served to estimate nucleated cell counts. Measured with immunoSEQ multiplex PCR; TCRdb has only the in-frame clones, and not every one. V and J calls and clone size are those listed in that table; D and trimming were worked out from the DNA. The profile shows about 120,000 clones, about 80% of them singletons. With 5 bases clipped from V and 5 bases from J, the junction kept 9 bases outside the gene matches. Germline V gene lookup returns CDR1 SGHRS and CDR2 YFSETQ. The CDR3 has 14 amino acids. The source of the sample is a study of blood T cell repertoires in COVID-19. At the level of the study: The origin of the acute and convalescent COVID-19 samples was the United States, Italy and Spain. Sources were T cells, B-cell-depleted T cells, or PBMCs; the material itself was cDNA or gDNA.

The sequenced sample consisted of peripheral blood. This receptor was obtained from a man in his 70s with active or convalescent COVID-19. This chain joins TRBV5-1 and TRBJ2-5, with 7 bases matching TRBD1. CDR3 loop: CASRRQTGMETQYF. CDR3 DNA sequence: TGCGCCAGCAGGCGTCAGACAGGGATGGAGACCCAGTACTTC.